A single sample is the source of the 10 T cell receptor beta chains below, sequenced in a study of shared clonotypes between healthy human individuals (dated by TCRdb to the early 2020s). Library generation was performed with the immunoSEQ multiplex PCR assay. The source is immuneACCESS, and TCRdb retained only in-frame sequences with V and J called. Part of the clones is not carried over; for the studies checked, unresolved V genes explain less than half of this, and the remainder is unexplained. This sample holds roughly 1.4 million clones; approximately 98.5% were observed only once. The ten biggest clones cover about 0.34% of the sample. Source material: naive CD4+ T cells sorted from blood. The cell subset or site label corresponds to: CD45RA+ positively selected. Every receptor here comes from a man younger than 40 in good health.

The rearrangement joins TRBV18 to TRBJ2-7, with 7 positions matching TRBD2. J gave up 3 bases and V 9 bases, and 20 bases lay outside the gene matches. Germline CDR1 is KGHSH and CDR2 is LQKENI. This CDR3 region has 17 residues. Written as DNA, the CDR3 is TGTGCCAGTACGCCTGGGTTTGGGCTAGCGGCCGTCTACGAGCAGTACTTC. Translating it yields CASTPGFGLAAVYEQYF.

V is TRBV5-5 and J is TRBJ1-4, with D perhaps matching TRBD1 (6 bases). Per the germline V gene, CDR1 is SGHKS and CDR2 is YYEKEE (reference sequence). The CDR3 is made up of 17 amino acids. The V gene lost 0 bases and the J gene lost 4 bases, with 16 bases spanning the gap. The CDR3 protein is CASSLEAGAVRNEKLFF. In nucleotides, the CDR3 is TGTGCCAGCAGCTTGGAGGCAGGGGCTGTTCGTAATGAAAAACTGTTTTTT.

This clone occurred once. The chain joins TRBV27 to TRBJ2-7; D might be TRBD2 (7 bases). This CDR3 spans 15 amino acids. Trimming stripped 7 bases from V and 0 bases from J, with 16 bases between. Germline CDR1 MNHEY, CDR2 SMNVEV (reference sequence). In nucleotides, the CDR3 is TGTGCCAGCACCCTTCGGGGGGCTAACTCCTACGAGCAGTACTTC. Its protein is CASTLRGANSYEQYF.

The CDR3 DNA follows: TGTGCCATCATGGCGGGACTAGAGGACACAGATACGCAGTATTTT. This gives the protein CAIMAGLEDTDTQYF. The chain couples TRBV10-3 to TRBJ2-3; TRBD2 aligns across 8 bases. The junction had 8 bases not matched to a gene; V was cut back by 7 bases and J by 2 bases. The CDR3 length is 15 residues. Germline V lookup: CDR1 ENHRY, CDR2 SYGVKD.

J is TRBJ2-1 and V is TRBV5-8; 9 nucleotides match TRBD1. Losses at the gene ends were 3 bases for V and 3 bases for J; bases not matched to a gene: 10. Germline values: CDR1 SGHTS, CDR2 YDEGEE. This CDR3 is 17 amino acids long. CDR3 sequence: CASSSHSLGQGYNEQFF. The DNA for the CDR3 is TGTGCCAGCAGCTCCCATAGCTTGGGACAGGGCTACAATGAGCAGTTCTTC.

The chain uses TRBV11-3 and TRBJ2-4; 7 bases agree with TRBD2. This CDR3 comprises 14 residues. Looked up from germline, CDR1 is SGHNT and CDR2 is YENEEA. J gave up 8 bases and V 5 bases, and 9 bases lay outside the gene matches. CDR3 loop: CASSRGGDVDIQYF. The CDR3 DNA is TGTGCCAGCAGCCGTGGGGGGGACGTAGACATTCAGTACTTC. The full variable domain, completed using reference TRBV11-3 and TRBJ2-4, is EAGVVQSPRYKIIEKKQPVAFWCNPISGHNTLYWYLQNLGQGPELLIRYENEEAVDDSQLPKDRFSAERLKGVDSTLKIQPAELGDSAVYLCASSRGGDVDIQYFGAGTRLSVL.

The rearrangement uses TRBV9 and TRBJ2-7; D might be TRBD2 (5 bases). Germline V gives CDR1 SGDLS, CDR2 YYNGEE. With 4 bases removed from V and 2 bases from J, the gap between germline ends came to 13 bases. The CDR3 totals 14 residues. The CDR3 here is CASSPRTLPYEQYF. The CDR3 nucleotides read TGTGCCAGCAGCCCCCGGACTTTACCCTACGAGCAGTACTTC.

As DNA, the CDR3 is TGTGCCAGCAGCTTTTACCCGGGGGTAGCGGGAGAGCATTACAATGAGCAGTTCTTC. This codes for CASSFYPGVAGEHYNEQFF. J is TRBJ2-1 and V is TRBV11-2; 9 bases match TRBD2. V shed 3 bases, J shed 4 bases, and the junction held 16 bases outside the gene matches. CDR1 and CDR2 from the germline V gene are SGHAT and FQNNGV. The CDR3 sequence is 19 residues long. Variable domain in full (rest from reference TRBV11-2 and TRBJ2-1): EAGVAQSPRYKIIEKRQSVAFWCNPISGHATLYWYQQILGQGPKLLIQFQNNGVVDDSQLPKDRFSAERLKGVDSTLKIQPAKLEDSAVYLCASSFYPGVAGEHYNEQFFGPGTRLTVL.

The genes are TRBV5-1 and TRBJ2-7; D is uncertain. Germline-derived CDR1 and CDR2 are SGHRS and YFSETQ. The CDR3 spans 16 residues. The germline V and J ends were trimmed by 2 bases and 3 bases, with 18 bases remaining between them. The CDR3 nucleotides are TGCGCCAGCAGCTTCGACGGAAGAGTGGGCAACTACGAGCAGTACTTC. This translates into CASSFDGRVGNYEQYF.

This chain links TRBV27 with TRBJ2-2, with 7 bases lining up with TRBD2. This CDR3 has 15 residues. Germline assignment: CDR1 MNHEY and CDR2 SMNVEV (reference sequence). With 7 bases clipped from V and 7 bases from J, the junction kept 12 bases outside the gene matches. The CDR3, as DNA: TGTGCCAGCACTCCCATCGGACTAGAGGGCGGGGAGCTGTTTTTT. Translated, it gives CASTPIGLEGGELFF.